What follows are 25 T cell receptor beta chains derived from one specimen sequenced in a study of tissue T cells after allogeneic stem cell transplantation. Clones were read by immunoSEQ multiplex PCR, and TCRdb kept only the in-frame ones, dropping some. This sample has roughly 50,000 clones, with about three quarters found just once. Input material: sorted cells pooled from one or two spleens. The receptors come from a pool of C57BL/6 mice in good health.

As concerns this clone: The germline and genes are mouse ones. The read comes to an end 1 residue before the CDR3 does, leaving the germline J gene to fill in the end. The V gene is TRBV13-2, the J gene TRBJ1-3; D might be TRBD1 (6 bases). V was clipped by 2 bases and J by 4 bases, with 10 bases between them. In germline, CDR1 is NNHNN, CDR2 SYGAGS (reference sequence). The CDR3 has 14 residues. CDR3 sequence: CASGDPGGGNTLYF. The CDR3 bases that were read are TGTGCCAGCGGTGACCCGGGGGGCGGAAATACGCTCTAT.

A note on this clone: Gene names are mouse gene names. The CDR3 goes on 1 residue after the read ends, and that part is filled in from the germline J gene. The genes are TRBV5 and TRBJ1-1; weak D call: TRBD1 (5 bases). CDR1 and CDR2 from the germline V gene are LGHNA and YNLKQL (reference sequence). Between the trimmed V and J ends, which lost 0 bases and 3 bases, there was a span of 11 bases. This CDR3 has 15 residues. The CDR3 bases that were read are TGTGCCAGCAGCCAAGATGCAGGGAGGGACACAGAAGTCTTC. Protein sequence: CASSQDAGRDTEVF. The CDR3 in its entirety is CASSQDAGRDTEVFF.

Details on this clone: Gene names refer to mouse genes. With the read ending 1 residue before the CDR3 end, the germline J gene is used to fill in that end. Other DNA sequences in the same sample also yield this CDR3. J is TRBJ2-4 and V is TRBV13-2, with D unresolved. Germline CDR1 reads NNHNN; CDR2 reads SYGAGS (reference sequence). CDR3 size: 14 residues. V dropped 1 base and J dropped 6 bases, with 12 bases sitting between them. CDR3 DNA, as far as it was read: TGTGCCAGCGGTGATAGGGCGGGGAGGAACACCTTGTAC. This encodes CASGDRAGRNTLY. The full CDR3 is CASGDRAGRNTLYF.

Worth noting for this clone: Mouse gene names and germline throughout. Read data end 1 residue before the CDR3 end; the end is taken from the germline J gene. The V and J genes are TRBV20 and TRBJ1-3; 11 bases are a match to TRBD1. The length of the CDR3 is 14 residues. Germline V CDR1 and CDR2: GFQATS, STVNSAI. J lost 0 bases, V lost 5 bases, and 0 bases had no gene match. CDR3: CGAGTGGSGNTLYF. The part of the CDR3 DNA that was read is TGTGGTGCTGGGACAGGGGGTTCTGGAAATACGCTCTAT. The entire variable domain, with the rest obtained from reference TRBV20 and TRBJ1-3, is as follows: GALVYQYPRRTICKSGTSMRMECQAVGFQATSVAWYRQSPQKTFELIALSTVNSAIKYEQNFTQEKFPISHPNLSFSSMTVLNAYLEDRGLYLCGAGTGGSGNTLYFGEGSRLIVV.

Regarding this clone: These gene names are mouse names. CDR3 bases read: TGTGCAAGCAGCTTTCGGCAGGGAGAAGTCTTC. This codes for CASSFRQGEVF. The entire CDR3 protein is CASSFRQGEVFF. The chain carries TRBV16 and TRBJ1-1; D possibly corresponds to TRBD1 (5 bases). The read comes to an end 1 residue before the CDR3 does, leaving the germline J gene to fill in the end. This CDR3 has 12 residues. Germline V gene lookup returns CDR1 SGHSA and CDR2 FRNQAP. V lost 3 bases and J 7 bases, leaving 9 bases between the germline ends.

This clone was seen a single time. The gene names given are mouse names. The read ends 1 residue early relative to the CDR3; the germline J gene fills the gap. V gene TRBV4 combines with J gene TRBJ2-5, with 8 bases lining up with TRBD1. The CDR3 sequence is 14 residues long. Trimming removed 4 bases from V and 1 base from J; junction bases left unmatched: 1. Per the germline V gene, CDR1 is LGHDT and CDR2 is YNNKQL (reference sequence). The CDR3 protein is CASSSQGDQDTQYF. CDR3 bases read: TGTGCCAGCAGCTCACAGGGGGACCAAGACACCCAGTAC.

Details on this clone: The genes are named according to mouse. The read is 1 residue too short to cover the CDR3 end, so that end is filled in from the germline J gene. The chain is built from TRBV30 and TRBJ1-4; the match to TRBD1 covers 7 bases. CDR3 length equals 14 residues. The germline gives CDR1 SQVVS, CDR2 ANEGSEA. The ends lost 3 bases at V and 4 bases at J; junction bases unmatched: 5. CDR3 DNA, as far as it was read: TGTAGTTCTAGGGGGACAGAACGCAACGAAAGATTATTT. The encoded protein is CSSRGTERNERLF. The whole CDR3 is CSSRGTERNERLFF.

In this sample, this clone turned up once. Germline and genes: mouse. The read stops 1 residue short of the end of the CDR3; the missing end is completed from the germline J gene. The rearrangement uses TRBV26 and TRBJ1-2; 7 positions match TRBD1. The CDR3 has 14 amino acids. J was trimmed by 4 bases and V by 0 bases; bases with no gene match: 2. Germline CDR1 reads KGHPV; CDR2 reads FQNQEV (reference sequence). The chain's CDR3 is CASSLSAGGSDYTF. The sequenced CDR3 bases are TGTGCCAGCAGTCTGTCTGCAGGGGGCTCCGACTACACC.

Points on this clone: Mouse germline and gene names are used. The CDR3 extends 1 residue past the end of the read, so its final part is completed from the germline J gene. The rearrangement joins TRBV12-1 to TRBJ1-1; D gene ambiguous. CDR3 length: 11 residues. Germline V gene sequence: CDR1 SGHSN, CDR2 HYEKVE. The V end lost 4 bases, the J end lost 3 bases, and 5 bases lay between the germline ends. The CDR3 DNA, read in part, is TGTGCCAGCTCGTGGGACACAGAAGTCTTC. It specifies CASSWDTEVF. The CDR3, in full, reads CASSWDTEVFF.

A word on this clone: Gene names refer to mouse genes. Coverage ceases 1 residue before the CDR3 finishes, and the germline J gene fills in the end. The chain couples TRBV20 to TRBJ1-4; TRBD1 is a possible D gene (6 bases). The CDR3 length is 17 residues. Trimming took 0 bases from V and 1 from J, leaving 15 bases between them. Germline CDR1 and CDR2: GFQATS and STVNSAI. The sequenced CDR3 bases are TGTGGTGCTAGGGATTCTTCCCGGGACAATTCCAACGAAAGATTATTT. Translated, it gives CGARDSSRDNSNERLF. The full CDR3 is CGARDSSRDNSNERLFF.

To note about this clone: Germline and genes: mouse. Read data end 1 residue before the CDR3 end; the end is taken from the germline J gene. The gene calls are TRBV29 and TRBJ1-4, with no clear D. Germline V lookup: CDR1 MSHET, CDR2 SYDVDS. V was trimmed by 3 bases and J by 1 base, leaving 6 bases between them. The CDR3 has 14 residues. The covered CDR3 bases are TGTGCTAGCAGTTTGACATCTTCCAACGAAAGATTATTT. It translates to CASSLTSSNERLF. The CDR3 reads in full as CASSLTSSNERLFF.

About this clone itself: Gene labels here are mouse ones. The read falls 1 residue short of the CDR3 end, and the missing part is taken from the germline J gene. The chain recombines TRBV24 with TRBJ1-5; D is perhaps TRBD1 (6 bases). In germline, CDR1 is KGHTA, CDR2 FRNEEI. V lost 2 bases and J 8 bases, leaving 13 bases between the germline ends. The CDR3 spans 14 residues. The CDR3 sequence: CASSLTGRREAPLF. CDR3 DNA (partial): TGTGCCAGCAGTCTGACAGGGAGAAGGGAGGCTCCGCTT.

To note about this clone: The genes and germline here are from mouse. The read comes to an end 1 residue before the CDR3 does, leaving the germline J gene to fill in the end. The V and J genes are TRBV13-2 and TRBJ2-4; no definite D call. The ends were cut back, 5 bases at V and 7 bases at J, with 2 bases in the middle. The CDR3 length is 9 residues. Germline V lookup: CDR1 NNHNN, CDR2 SYGAGS (reference sequence). The sequenced part of the CDR3 DNA is TGTGCCAGCGGAGACACCTTGTAC. It yields the protein CASGDTLY. In full, the CDR3 reads CASGDTLYF.

Notes on this clone: These gene names are mouse names. The read stops 1 residue short of the end of the CDR3; the missing end is completed from the germline J gene. This chain uses TRBV5 with TRBJ1-4; maybe TRBD1 (6 bases). CDR3 size: 14 residues. Trimming took 4 bases from V and 6 from J, leaving 12 bases between them. CDR1 and CDR2 from the germline V gene are LGHNA and YNLKQL (reference sequence). The sequenced part of the CDR3 DNA is TGTGCCAGCAGCCCCTCTCACAGGGACGAAAGATTATTT. Its translation is CASSPSHRDERLF. The whole CDR3 region reads CASSPSHRDERLFF.

Points on this clone: The germline and genes are mouse ones. Coverage ceases 1 residue before the CDR3 finishes, and the germline J gene fills in the end. This chain uses TRBV19 with TRBJ1-6, with a weak D call TRBD1 (6 bases). TRBJ1-6 is flagged as an ORF with uncertain function. CDR1 is FNHDT and CDR2 is SITEND in the germline V gene (reference sequence). This CDR3 contains 14 residues. V was trimmed by 3 bases and J by 2 bases, leaving 6 bases between them. This CDR3 is CASSKGAYNSPLYF. The DNA read from the CDR3 is TGTGCCAGCAGTAAGGGGGCCTATAATTCGCCCCTCTAC.

Points on this clone: Here the gene names and germline are mouse. The missing CDR3 end, 1 residue past where the read stops, is filled in from the germline J gene. The chain combines TRBV12-1 with TRBJ1-1; tentatively, D is TRBD1 (6 bases). The germline V gene encodes CDR1 SGHSN and CDR2 HYEKVE. Trimming took off 2 bases at V and 0 bases at J, with 6 bases between the two ends. This CDR3 has 13 amino acids. CDR3 sequence reads: CASSRQANTEVFF. The CDR3 bases that were read are TGTGCCAGCTCTCGACAGGCAAACACAGAAGTCTTC.

There are a few counts of this clone. Gene names refer to mouse genes. The CDR3 is cut off 1 residue early in the read; its end comes from the germline J gene. This chain connects TRBV17 to TRBJ2-7; 10 bases are a match to TRBD2. The junction had 5 bases not matched to a gene; V was cut back by 3 bases and J by 0 bases. In germline, CDR1 is MNHDT, CDR2 YYDKIL. The CDR3 is 16 amino acids. CDR3 sequence reads: CASSRNWGGPSYEQYF. Incomplete CDR3 DNA: TGTGCTAGCAGTAGGAACTGGGGGGGGCCCTCCTATGAACAGTAC.

This clone was counted only a few times. Mouse germline and gene names are used. The read gets to within 1 residue of the CDR3 end, and the germline J gene fills in the rest. The V gene is TRBV16, the J gene TRBJ2-4, with D maybe TRBD2 (6 bases). The ends were cut back, 6 bases at V and 7 bases at J, with 11 bases in the middle. CDR1 SGHSA and CDR2 FRNQAP come from the germline V gene. The CDR3 sequence is 12 residues long. The sequenced part of the CDR3 DNA is TGTGCAAGCAGTGGGACTCGAGACACCTTGTAC. Amino acids: CASSGTRDTLY. The whole CDR3 protein reads CASSGTRDTLYF.

Turning to this clone: Gene names and germline match the mouse. From the germline J gene comes the end of the CDR3, since the read stops 1 residue before it. The rearrangement uses TRBV17 and TRBJ1-1, with unresolved D. The CDR3 has 12 residues. CDR1 is MNHDT, CDR2 YYDKIL, per germline. Trimming left V 2 bases short and J 8 bases short, with 9 bases between. The CDR3 sequence is CASSRSRTEVFF. The DNA read from the CDR3 is TGTGCTAGCAGTAGATCCAGGACGGAAGTCTTC.

This clone occurred a few times. Gene names and germline refer to mouse. Read data end 1 residue before the CDR3 end; the end is taken from the germline J gene. The V gene is TRBV1, the J gene TRBJ2-7; 7 bases line up with TRBD1. CDR3 length: 14 amino acids. V lost 0 bases, J lost 4 bases, and 3 bases stayed unmatched. Per germline, CDR1 NSQYPW and CDR2 LRSPGD (reference sequence). CDR3 DNA (partial): TGCACCTGCAGTGCAGAATGGGACAGATATGAACAGTAC. Its translation is CTCSAEWDRYEQY. The full-length CDR3 reads as CTCSAEWDRYEQYF.

Only a few counts were recorded for this clone. Gene names and germline match the mouse. The read ends 1 residue shy of where the CDR3 ends; the end is completed using the germline J gene. The chain carries TRBV12-2 and TRBJ2-5; 9 bases are shared with TRBD1. The CDR3 covers 14 residues. V lost 0 bases and J lost 7; bases outside the gene matches: 4. Germline V gives CDR1 SGHLS, CDR2 HYDKME. CDR3 sequence: CASSLEGQGNTQYF. The sequenced CDR3 bases are TGTGCCAGCTCTCTCGAGGGACAGGGAAACACCCAGTAC. The complete variable domain, with remaining parts taken from reference TRBV12-2 and TRBJ2-5, reads NSGVVQSPRYIIKGKGERSILKCIPISGHLSVAWYQQTQGQELKFFIQHYDKMERDKGNLPSRFSVQQFDDYHSEMNMSALELEDSAVYFCASSLEGQGNTQYFGPGTRLLVL.

A note on this clone: Gene names and germline refer to mouse. The read terminates 1 residue before the CDR3 end, so the remaining end is supplied by the germline J gene. The chain recombines TRBV15 with TRBJ2-3; D is perhaps TRBD2 (6 bases). CDR1 and CDR2 from the germline V gene are SGHND and FRSKSL. V was cut by 7 bases and J by 0 bases, with 11 bases left in between. The CDR3 consists of 14 residues. Here the CDR3 reads CASTGGSSAETLYF. The sequenced CDR3 bases are TGTGCCAGCACCGGGGGGTCTAGTGCAGAAACGCTGTAT.

As for this clone: Genes and germline are mouse. The observed sequence ends 1 residue before the CDR3 terminus, with the missing tail filled in from the germline J gene. The chain carries TRBV12-1 and TRBJ2-5; 7 bases line up with TRBD1. This CDR3 comprises 16 residues. V dropped 3 bases and J dropped 0; count of bases not matched to a gene: 8. From germline, CDR1 is SGHSN and CDR2 HYEKVE. The sequenced part of the CDR3 DNA is TGTGCCAGCTCTACCCGGGACAGTCTTAACCAAGACACCCAGTAC. This codes for CASSTRDSLNQDTQY. Given in full, the CDR3 is CASSTRDSLNQDTQYF.

Worth noting for this clone: Mouse gene names and germline throughout. The CDR3 is cut off 1 residue early in the read; its end comes from the germline J gene. This sequence joins TRBV15 and TRBJ2-2; 7 positions match TRBD1. This CDR3 has 14 amino acids. The V gene's germline CDR1 is SGHND and CDR2 FRSKSL. Losses at the gene ends were 5 bases for V and 0 bases for J; bases not matched to a gene: 0. The DNA read from the CDR3 is TGTGCCAGCAGTCAGGGGGCAAACACCGGGCAGCTCTAC. Translated, it gives CASSQGANTGQLY. The whole CDR3 protein reads CASSQGANTGQLYF.

This clone was observed a few times. Gene names are the mouse ones. The read halts 1 residue ahead of the CDR3 end, with the missing end drawn from the germline J gene. This chain joins TRBV4 and TRBJ1-3; 10 nucleotides line up with TRBD1. Per the germline V gene, CDR1 is LGHDT and CDR2 is YNNKQL (reference sequence). Trimming removed 6 bases from V and 4 bases from J; junction bases left unmatched: 3. CDR3 size: 14 residues. The CDR3 loop is CASSDRGLGNTLYF. The sequenced CDR3 bases are TGTGCCAGCAGTGACAGGGGGCTCGGAAATACGCTCTAT.